The clone carrying this T cell receptor (beta chain) was counted only a few times. Its antigen is unknown. This sample was included in a study of cytomegalovirus exposure and HLA in healthy donors. Study-wide results and limits: As was reported, the classifier diagnosed cytomegalovirus status with high specificity and sensitivity. In a later analysis, TCR beta V- and J-gene trimming was associated with a missense DCLRE1C variant.

With 60 Vbeta and 13 Jbeta primers, the PCR was carried out. The data were produced by immunoSEQ multiplex PCR, yet TCRdb's version contains in-frame clones alone and is incomplete. Among some 140,000 clones listed, around 80% were seen once. The TCR comes from a male donor in good health and CMV-seropositive. Sequenced material: PBMCs.

CDR3: CASSYSRLAGTDTQYF. The CDR3 nucleotides are TGTGCCAGCAGTTACTCGCGACTAGCGGGGACGGATACGCAGTATTTT. The V call is TRBV6-5, the J call TRBJ2-3, with 11 bases fitting TRBD2. Germline CDR1 reads MNHEY; CDR2 reads SVGAGI. The CDR3 has 16 residues. Losses at the gene ends were 0 bases for V and 6 bases for J; bases not matched to a gene: 5.